This is a list of T cell receptor beta chains from one sample in a study of CD8+CD57+ T cells in acquired aplastic anemia. TCRdb re-analysed the reads in MiXCR, keeping a single row per CDR3 protein. The repertoire includes 150,000 to 200,000 distinct CDR3 sequences, roughly 45% of them detected once, and under 1.2% sits in the top ten. Sample: sorted CD4+, CD8+, or CD8+CD57+ T cells (not recorded which) from PBMCs. The receptor source for this set is a human donor in good health. Each CDR3 is given with its conserved first and last residue. Each record gives: J gene, D gene, clone size, V gene, CDR3 protein, CDR3 DNA. The D gene is left open where the match is weak. Clone size is stated in some rows and not others, as once, few, many or a class when expanded.

>TRBJ1-5|TRBD1|many|TRBV27
CASSLQGEQPQHF
TGTGCCAGCAGTTTACAGGGGGAGCAGCCCCAGCATTTT
>TRBJ2-5|-|-|TRBV7-6
CASSLGQWRAQYF
TGTGCCAGCAGCTTAGGACAGTGGAGGGCCCAGTACTTC
>TRBJ1-5|-|few|TRBV2
CASMGQGHGQPQHF
TGTGCCAGCATGGGACAAGGGCACGGTCAGCCCCAGCATTTT
>TRBJ2-7|-|many|TRBV4-2
CASSTTSHSSYEQYF
TGTGCCAGCAGCACCACTAGCCACAGCTCCTACGAGCAGTACTTC
>TRBJ1-6|TRBD1|many|TRBV16
CASSPWTGVSSYNSPLHF
TGTGCCAGCAGCCCGTGGACAGGGGTTAGCTCCTATAATTCACCCCTCCACTTT
>TRBJ2-2|TRBD2|-|TRBV6-5
CASSYLVGAGDTGELFF
TGTGCCAGCAGTTACCTTGTGGGCGCGGGGGACACCGGGGAGCTGTTTTTT
>TRBJ2-2|-|-|TRBV18
CASSPLGQANTGELFF
TGTGCCAGCTCACCATTGGGACAAGCGAACACCGGGGAGCTGTTTTTT
>TRBJ2-3|TRBD1|-|TRBV20-1
CSAIQQGSSTDTQYF
TGCAGTGCAATACAACAGGGGTCGAGCACAGATACGCAATATTTT
>TRBJ2-5|-|-|TRBV7-4
CASSLAPDSNLGQYF
TGTGCCAGCAGCTTAGCGCCGGACAGCAATTTGGGCCAGTACTTC
>TRBJ1-3|-|many|TRBV6-5
CASSYSFGRSGNTIYF
TGTGCCAGCAGTTACTCGTTCGGACGCTCTGGAAACACCATATATTTT
>TRBJ1-2|-|few|TRBV28
CASSFAQGFGYTF
TGTGCCAGCAGTTTTGCCCAGGGCTTTGGCTACACCTTC
>TRBJ2-3|TRBD1|many|TRBV25-1
CASSLLGQGITDTQYF
TGTGCCAGCAGTCTACTCGGACAGGGGATTACAGATACGCAGTATTTT
>TRBJ2-1|-|many|TRBV20-1
CSASPRGTYNEQFF
TGCAGTGCTAGCCCCAGGGGAACCTACAATGAGCAGTTCTTC
>TRBJ2-7|TRBD1|many|TRBV20-1
CSARTGQGAYEQYF
TGCAGTGCTAGGACGGGACAGGGGGCGTACGAGCAGTACTTC
>TRBJ2-1|TRBD2|-|TRBV10-3
CAISSPSGRAGDEQFF
TGTGCCATCAGCTCGCCTAGCGGGAGGGCCGGTGATGAGCAGTTCTTC
>TRBJ1-4|-|few|TRBV12-3/TRBV12-4
CASSPRGTNEKLFF
TGTGCCAGCAGTCCCCGGGGGACTAATGAAAAACTGTTTTTT
>TRBJ2-7|-|few|TRBV7-9
CASSLKMDEQYF
TGTGCCAGCAGCTTGAAAATGGACGAGCAGTACTTC
>TRBJ1-1|TRBD1|many|TRBV9
CASSVAGTANTEAFF
TGTGCCAGCAGCGTAGCCGGGACAGCGAACACTGAAGCTTTCTTT
>TRBJ2-1|TRBD2|many|TRBV19
CASRTPGTRSSNEQFF
TGTGCCAGTAGGACCCCCGGGACTAGATCAAGTAATGAGCAGTTCTTC
>TRBJ1-5|-|many|TRBV20-1
CSASIQEDQPQHF
TGCAGTGCTTCTATCCAAGAGGATCAGCCCCAGCATTTT
>TRBJ2-1|-|many|TRBV7-9
CASSSPGLQSNEQFF
TGTGCCAGCAGCTCGCCGGGACTGCAATCCAATGAGCAGTTCTTC
>TRBJ1-5|-|-|TRBV20-1
CSAHDRIDQPQHF
TGCAGTGCCCACGACAGGATAGATCAGCCCCAGCATTTT
>TRBJ1-5|-|many|TRBV2
CASSEEGGVNQPQHF
TGTGCCAGCAGTGAGGAGGGGGGGGTCAATCAGCCCCAGCATTTT
>TRBJ2-3|-|many|TRBV11-3
CASSFRQSTDTQYF
TGTGCCAGCAGCTTTAGACAAAGCACAGATACGCAGTATTTT
>TRBJ2-7|-|-|TRBV7-9
CACSSGRANEQYF
TGTGCCTGCAGCAGTGGACGGGCCAACGAGCAGTACTTC
>TRBJ1-1|-|-|TRBV30
CACDSPNTDAFF
TGTGCCTGTGACAGCCCGAACACTGATGCTTTCTTT
>TRBJ2-1|TRBD2|-|TRBV5-8
CASSASGGSGEQFF
TGTGCCAGCAGCGCCTCCGGCGGGAGTGGTGAGCAGTTCTTC
>TRBJ1-3|-|-|TRBV3-1
CASSQGRVGNTIYF
TGTGCCAGCAGCCAGGGGAGGGTTGGAAACACCATATATTTT
>TRBJ1-1|TRBD1|-|TRBV6-1
CASRSFTGTGFTEAFF
TGTGCCAGCAGGAGTTTTACCGGGACAGGGTTCACTGAAGCTTTCTTT
>TRBJ2-1|-|-|TRBV10-3
CAISGARGRSYNEQFF
TGTGCCATCAGTGGGGCCAGGGGTAGGTCCTACAATGAGCAGTTCTTC
>TRBJ1-6|-|many|TRBV28
CASSRNDLLGSPLHF
TGTGCCAGCAGCCGCAACGACCTGCTAGGTTCACCCCTCCACTTT
>TRBJ1-6|TRBD1|many|TRBV6-1
CASSITGTGNNSPLHF
TGTGCCAGCAGCATCACCGGGACAGGGAATAATTCACCCCTCCACTTT
>TRBJ1-2|TRBD1|-|TRBV19
CASSIPHAGGYGYTF
TGTGCCAGTAGTATTCCACACGCAGGGGGCTATGGCTACACCTTC
>TRBJ1-1|TRBD1|-|TRBV11-1
CASSPRDRLPNTEAFF
TGTGCCAGCAGCCCAAGGGACAGGCTACCGAACACTGAAGCTTTCTTT